This T cell receptor beta chain stems from a study of T-cell reconstitution after alpha-beta-depleted transplantation in children. Study-level points and caveats: At day 60, the high TCRbeta diversity found in some patients originated from recipient T cells and thymic progenitors that had survived. Reportedly, only several hundred clones from non-depleted graft cells drove alpha-beta T-cell counts at about two months. One year after transplant, T-cell counts and diversity came mostly from newly produced T cells.

Construction of the TCRbeta library involved unique molecular identifiers. TCRdb reanalysed the PCR reads using MiXCR and keeps one entry per CDR3 protein. The table lists about 340,000 distinct CDR3 sequences, around 15% of them singletons. This clonotype was counted at least ten times. Its target is unknown. The V end was cut by 0 bases, the J end by 2 bases, with 9 bases between. From germline, CDR1 is SGHKS and CDR2 YYEKEE (reference sequence). The CDR3 sequence is 15 residues long. The source was PBMCs, mostly from graft donor cells, collected 360 days after TCRalphabeta/CD19-depleted stem cell transplant. The sequence was collected from a male patient between 2 and 10 years old who had a stem cell transplant for acute lymphoblastic leukemia, so the T cells may come from the graft donor. This rearrangement joins TRBV5-5 to TRBJ2-1; D gene uncertain. Here the CDR3 reads CASSLVQTTYNEQFF. The CDR3 DNA reads TGTGCCAGCAGCTTGGTACAGACAACCTACAATGAGCAGTTCTTC.